This TCR beta chain was found in a study of T-cell memory formation after mild COVID-19. Study summary: The two donors had largely donor-specific TCR clusters. Whole-study findings and limits: CD4+ contracting clones were mainly CM and EM; CD8+ ones, EMRA.

TCRdb fed the 5' RACE reads into MiXCR, producing one record per CDR3 protein. The sample shows around 390,000 distinct CDR3 sequences, 15% to 20% of them seen only once. The CDR3 runs 14 residues. Germline-derived CDR1 and CDR2 are SEHNR and FQNEAQ (reference sequence). This clonotype was seen more than once but under ten times. As yet, its antigen is unknown. One end of the junction is discordant with germline, which a read error may explain. The sequence was collected from a man aged 18 to 35 who had mild COVID-19 (a few samples of this study predate the infection). Cell type and time point are not known. The chain uses TRBV7-9 and TRBJ2-1, with TRBD2 as a possible D gene (7 bases). The sample comprised PBMCs or a T cell subset sorted from them (not recorded which). CDR3 DNA sequence: TGTGCCAGCAGCCCGTATCCGGGGGGCAATGAGCAGTTATTC. Translating it yields CASSPYPGGNEQLF.